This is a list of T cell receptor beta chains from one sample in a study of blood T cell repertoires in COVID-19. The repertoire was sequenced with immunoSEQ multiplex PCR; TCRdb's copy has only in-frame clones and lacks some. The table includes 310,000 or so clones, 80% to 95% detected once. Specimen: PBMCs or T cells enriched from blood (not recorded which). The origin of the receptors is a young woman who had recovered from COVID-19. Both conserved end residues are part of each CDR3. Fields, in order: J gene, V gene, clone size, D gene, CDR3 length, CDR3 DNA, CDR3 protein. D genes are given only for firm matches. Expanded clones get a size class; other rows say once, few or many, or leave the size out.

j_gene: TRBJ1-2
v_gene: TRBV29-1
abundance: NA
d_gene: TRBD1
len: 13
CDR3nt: TGCAGCGTTGGACAGGGGGGGAACTATGGCTACACCTTC
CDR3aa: CSVGQGGNYGYTF

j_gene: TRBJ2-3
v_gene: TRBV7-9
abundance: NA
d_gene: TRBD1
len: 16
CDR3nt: TGTGCCAGCAGCTTAGAACGGACAGGGATCACAGATACGCAGTATTTT
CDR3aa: CASSLERTGITDTQYF

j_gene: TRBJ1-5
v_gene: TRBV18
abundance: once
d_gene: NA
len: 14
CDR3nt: TGTGCCAGCTCACTCCTCGAAGGTAATCGGGCCCAGCATTTT
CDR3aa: CASSLLEGNRAQHF

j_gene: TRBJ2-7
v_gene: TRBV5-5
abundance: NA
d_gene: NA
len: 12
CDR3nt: TGTGCCAGCAGCTTGTCGCCGGAGGAGCAGTACTTC
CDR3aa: CASSLSPEEQYF

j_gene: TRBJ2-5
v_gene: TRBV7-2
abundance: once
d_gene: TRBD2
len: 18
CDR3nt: TGTGCCAGCAGCCCCGAACCCCTACTAGCGGGAGAGCAAGAGACCCAGTACTTC
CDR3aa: CASSPEPLLAGEQETQYF

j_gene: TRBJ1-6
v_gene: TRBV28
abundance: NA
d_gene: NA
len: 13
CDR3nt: TGTGCCAGCAGAGGGAGGGTTGATTCACCCCTCCACTTT
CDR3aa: CASRGRVDSPLHF

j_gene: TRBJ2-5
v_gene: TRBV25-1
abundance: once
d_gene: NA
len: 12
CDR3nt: TGTGCCAGCAGTGCCAGGGGAGAGACCCAGTACTTC
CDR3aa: CASSARGETQYF

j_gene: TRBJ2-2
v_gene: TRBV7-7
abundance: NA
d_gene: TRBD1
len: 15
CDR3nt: TGTGCTAGCAGCCTAGGGACAGGGGGTAACGGGGAGCTGTTTTTT
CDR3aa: CASSLGTGGNGELFF

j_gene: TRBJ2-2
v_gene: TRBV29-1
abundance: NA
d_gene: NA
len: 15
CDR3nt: TGCAGCGTTGGGCATGCGGGACTGAACACCGGGGAGCTGTTTTTT
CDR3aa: CSVGHAGLNTGELFF

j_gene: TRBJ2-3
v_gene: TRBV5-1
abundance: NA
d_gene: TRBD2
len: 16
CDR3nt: TGCGCCAGCAGCCCACGGACTAGCGGGAGCCCCACTACGCAGTATTTT
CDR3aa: CASSPRTSGSPTTQYF

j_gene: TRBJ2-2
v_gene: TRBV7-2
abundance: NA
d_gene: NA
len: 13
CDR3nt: TGTGCCAGCAGCCTCGTAGCGTCCGGGGAGCTGTTTTTT
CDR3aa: CASSLVASGELFF

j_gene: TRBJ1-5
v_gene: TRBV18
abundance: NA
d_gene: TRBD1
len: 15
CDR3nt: TGTGCCAGCTCACCCGGACAGGGTTGGGATCAGCCCCAGCATTTT
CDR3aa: CASSPGQGWDQPQHF

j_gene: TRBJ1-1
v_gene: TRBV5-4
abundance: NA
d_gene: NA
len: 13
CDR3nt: TGTGCCAGCAGCTTGAAAGGGGTCACTGAAGCTTTCTTT
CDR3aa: CASSLKGVTEAFF

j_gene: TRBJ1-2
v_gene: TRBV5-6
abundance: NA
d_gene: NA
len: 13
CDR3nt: TGTGCCAGCAGCTTGGTTCAGGACTATGGCTACACCTTC
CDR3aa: CASSLVQDYGYTF

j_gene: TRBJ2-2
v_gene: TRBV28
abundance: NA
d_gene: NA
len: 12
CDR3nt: TGTGCCAGCACCGTTCTTACCGGGGAGCTGTTTTTT
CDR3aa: CASTVLTGELFF

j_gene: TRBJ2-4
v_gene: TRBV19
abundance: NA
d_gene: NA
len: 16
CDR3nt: TGTGCCAGTAGTACCTTAAAGACTATCTTACAAAACATTCAGTACTTC
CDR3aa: CASSTLKTILQNIQYF

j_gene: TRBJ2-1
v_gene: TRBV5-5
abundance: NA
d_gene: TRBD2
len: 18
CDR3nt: TGTGCCAGCAGCTTCTCAACGATGACTAGCGGTCCTTACAATGAGCAGTTCTTC
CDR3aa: CASSFSTMTSGPYNEQFF

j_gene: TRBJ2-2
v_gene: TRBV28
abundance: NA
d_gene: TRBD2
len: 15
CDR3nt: TGTGCCAGCAGTTGGGGCGGGAGGGCCCCCGGGGAGCTGTTTTTT
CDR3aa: CASSWGGRAPGELFF

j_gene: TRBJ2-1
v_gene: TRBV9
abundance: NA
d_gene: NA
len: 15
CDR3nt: TGTGCCAGCAGCGTAGGTCCTAACGCAGGCAATGAGCAGTTCTTC
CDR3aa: CASSVGPNAGNEQFF

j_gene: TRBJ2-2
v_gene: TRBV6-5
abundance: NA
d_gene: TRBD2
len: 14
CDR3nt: TGTGCCAGCGCCGGGACTAGGTCCAGCGGGGAGCTGTTTTTT
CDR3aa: CASAGTRSSGELFF

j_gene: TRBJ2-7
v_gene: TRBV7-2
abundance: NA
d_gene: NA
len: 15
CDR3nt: TGTGCCAGCAGCTTAAGCATCCCAGGCAAGTACGAGCAGTACTTC
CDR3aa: CASSLSIPGKYEQYF

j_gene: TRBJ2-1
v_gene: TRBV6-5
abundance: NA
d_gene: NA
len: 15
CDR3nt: TGTGCCAGCAGTCATCCGTCGCGCTCCTACAATGAGCAGTTCTTC
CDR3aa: CASSHPSRSYNEQFF

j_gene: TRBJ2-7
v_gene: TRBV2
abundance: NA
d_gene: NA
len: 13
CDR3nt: TGTGCCAGCATGGGGCCCCAGGACCACGAGCAGTACTTC
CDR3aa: CASMGPQDHEQYF

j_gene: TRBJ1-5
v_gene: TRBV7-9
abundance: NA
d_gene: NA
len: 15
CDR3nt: TGTGCCAGCAGCTTAGTGAGTCAGGGTGGCCAGCCCCAGCATTTT
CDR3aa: CASSLVSQGGQPQHF

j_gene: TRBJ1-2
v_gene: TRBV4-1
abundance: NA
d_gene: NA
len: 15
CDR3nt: TGCGCCAGCAGCCCAAATGATGCGGTCAACTATGGCTACACCTTC
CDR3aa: CASSPNDAVNYGYTF

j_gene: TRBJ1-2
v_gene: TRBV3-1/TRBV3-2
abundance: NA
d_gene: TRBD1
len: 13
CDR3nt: TGTGCCAGCAGCCAGGCGACAGGGATAGGCTACACCTTC
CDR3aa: CASSQATGIGYTF

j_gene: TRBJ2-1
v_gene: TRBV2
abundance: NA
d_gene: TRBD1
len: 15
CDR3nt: TGTGCCAGCAGCTCCGGGACAGCAACCTCCCATGAGCAGTTCTTC
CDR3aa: CASSSGTATSHEQFF

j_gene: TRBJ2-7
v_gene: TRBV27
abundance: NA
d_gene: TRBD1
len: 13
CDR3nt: TGTGCCAGCAGGGCAACAGGGGTCTACGAGCAGTACTTC
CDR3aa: CASRATGVYEQYF

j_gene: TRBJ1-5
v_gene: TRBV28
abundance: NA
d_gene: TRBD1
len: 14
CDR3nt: TGTGCCACCAGACGGACAGGGGACAATCAGCCCCAGCATTTT
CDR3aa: CATRRTGDNQPQHF

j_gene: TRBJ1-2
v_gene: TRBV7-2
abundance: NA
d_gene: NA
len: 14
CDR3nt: TGTGCCAGCAGCTTGGGACACGGTAACTATGGCTACACCTTC
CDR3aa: CASSLGHGNYGYTF

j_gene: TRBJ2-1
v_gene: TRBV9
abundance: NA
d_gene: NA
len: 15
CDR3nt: TGTGCCAGCAGCCCCACTGGGGGGAGCAACAATGAGCAGTTCTTC
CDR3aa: CASSPTGGSNNEQFF

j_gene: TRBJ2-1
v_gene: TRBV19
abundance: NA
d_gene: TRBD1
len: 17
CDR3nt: TGTGCCAGTAGTATATGGGGCGACAGGGATTCGGACAATGAGCAGTTCTTC
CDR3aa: CASSIWGDRDSDNEQFF

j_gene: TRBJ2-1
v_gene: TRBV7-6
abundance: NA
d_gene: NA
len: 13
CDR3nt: TGTGCCAGCAGCTTAGCGGCCGGAGGTGAGCAGTTCTTC
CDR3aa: CASSLAAGGEQFF

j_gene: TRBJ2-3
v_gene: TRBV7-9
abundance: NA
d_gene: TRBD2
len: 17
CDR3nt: TGTGCCAGCAGCTCTTGGACTAGCCTGGTAGTGGGAGATACGCAGTATTTT
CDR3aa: CASSSWTSLVVGDTQYF

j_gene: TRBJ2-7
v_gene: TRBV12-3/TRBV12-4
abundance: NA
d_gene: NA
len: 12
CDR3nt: TGTGCCAGCAGTATTAGCTCGGGGGAGCAGTACTTC
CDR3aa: CASSISSGEQYF

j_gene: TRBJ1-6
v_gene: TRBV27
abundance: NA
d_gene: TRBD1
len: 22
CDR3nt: TGTGCCAGCAGTTTGGGTCTGGACAGGGCTAATACTGTGGGGTATAGTAATTCACCCCTCCACTTT
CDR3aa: CASSLGLDRANTVGYSNSPLHF

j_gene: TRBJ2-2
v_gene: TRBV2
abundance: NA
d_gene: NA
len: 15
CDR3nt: TGTGCCAGCAGACTAGGGACTCTGAACACCGGGGAGCTGTTTTTT
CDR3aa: CASRLGTLNTGELFF

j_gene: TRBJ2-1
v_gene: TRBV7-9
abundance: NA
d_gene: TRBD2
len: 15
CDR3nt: TGTGCCAGCAGCTCATTGAGCGGGATAGGGAATGAGCAGTTCTTC
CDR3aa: CASSSLSGIGNEQFF

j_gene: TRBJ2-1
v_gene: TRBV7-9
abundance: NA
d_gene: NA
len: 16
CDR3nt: TGTGCCAGCAGCTCAACGGGAGCGTCCTCCTACAATGAGCAGTTCTTC
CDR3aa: CASSSTGASSYNEQFF

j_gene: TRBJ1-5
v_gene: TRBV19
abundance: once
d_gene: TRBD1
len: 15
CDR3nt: TGTGCCAGTAGCTTGACAGGGTTGGGCAATCAGCCCCAGCATTTT
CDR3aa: CASSLTGLGNQPQHF

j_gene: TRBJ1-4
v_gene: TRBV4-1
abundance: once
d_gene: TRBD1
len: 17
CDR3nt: TGCGCCAGCAGCCCGGCCGGGACAGGCCCAGCTAATGAAAAACTGTTTTTT
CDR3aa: CASSPAGTGPANEKLFF

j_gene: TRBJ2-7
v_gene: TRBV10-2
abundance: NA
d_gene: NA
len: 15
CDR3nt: TGCGCCAGCAGTGAGCCAGGACAGAGCTCCTACGAGCAGTACTTC
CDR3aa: CASSEPGQSSYEQYF

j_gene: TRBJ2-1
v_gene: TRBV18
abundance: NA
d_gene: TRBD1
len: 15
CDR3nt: TGTGCCAGCTCACCAGGGACAGGGACCAACAATGAGCAGTTCTTC
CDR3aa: CASSPGTGTNNEQFF

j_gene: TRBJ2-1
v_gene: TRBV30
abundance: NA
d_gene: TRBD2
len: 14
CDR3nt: TGTGCCTGGAGGAGCGTAGGAGCGGGGGATGAGCAGTTCTTC
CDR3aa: CAWRSVGAGDEQFF

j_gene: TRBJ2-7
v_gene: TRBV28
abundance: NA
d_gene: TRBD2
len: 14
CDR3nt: TGTGCCACCCGGCAGGTGGCTAGCGGTTACGAGCAGTACTTC
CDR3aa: CATRQVASGYEQYF

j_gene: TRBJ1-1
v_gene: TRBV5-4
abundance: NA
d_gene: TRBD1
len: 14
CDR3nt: TGTGCCAGCAGCGGGACAGGGCCGAACACTGAAGCTTTCTTT
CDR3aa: CASSGTGPNTEAFF

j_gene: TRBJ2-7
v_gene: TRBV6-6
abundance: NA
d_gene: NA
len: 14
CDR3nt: TGTGCCAGCACCACCGGGACACAATCCTACGAGCAGTACTTC
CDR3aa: CASTTGTQSYEQYF

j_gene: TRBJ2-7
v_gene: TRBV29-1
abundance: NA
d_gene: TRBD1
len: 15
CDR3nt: TGCAGCGTAAGGACCGGGACAGGGGTCCTCTACGAGCAGTACTTC
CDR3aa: CSVRTGTGVLYEQYF

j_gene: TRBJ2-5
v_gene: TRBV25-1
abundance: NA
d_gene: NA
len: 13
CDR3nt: TGTGCCAGCAGTGAATTTCGGGGTCAGACCCAGTACTTC
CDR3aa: CASSEFRGQTQYF

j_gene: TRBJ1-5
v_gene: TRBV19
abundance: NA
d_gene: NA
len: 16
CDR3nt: TGTGCCAGTAGTATACTGTCGGCAGGGTCTCATCAGCCCCAGCATTTT
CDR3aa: CASSILSAGSHQPQHF

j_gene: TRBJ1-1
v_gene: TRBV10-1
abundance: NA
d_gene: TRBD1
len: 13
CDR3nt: TGCGCCAGCAGTGGTAAACAGGGGTCTGAAGCTTTCTTT
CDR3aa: CASSGKQGSEAFF

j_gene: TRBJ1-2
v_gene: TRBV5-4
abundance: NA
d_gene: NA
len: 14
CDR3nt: TGTGCCAGCAGCTTCTTGGGACACATCTATGGCTACACCTTC
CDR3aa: CASSFLGHIYGYTF

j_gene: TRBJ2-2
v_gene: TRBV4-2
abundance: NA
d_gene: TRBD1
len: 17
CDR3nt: TGTGCCAGCAGCCAGGAAGACAGGGGCCGCAACACCGGGGAGCTGTTTTTT
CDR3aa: CASSQEDRGRNTGELFF

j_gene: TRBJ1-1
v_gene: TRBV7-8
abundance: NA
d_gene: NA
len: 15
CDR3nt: TGTGCCAGCAGCTTAGCCGGTTGGAGGGCAACTGAAGCTTTCTTT
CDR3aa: CASSLAGWRATEAFF